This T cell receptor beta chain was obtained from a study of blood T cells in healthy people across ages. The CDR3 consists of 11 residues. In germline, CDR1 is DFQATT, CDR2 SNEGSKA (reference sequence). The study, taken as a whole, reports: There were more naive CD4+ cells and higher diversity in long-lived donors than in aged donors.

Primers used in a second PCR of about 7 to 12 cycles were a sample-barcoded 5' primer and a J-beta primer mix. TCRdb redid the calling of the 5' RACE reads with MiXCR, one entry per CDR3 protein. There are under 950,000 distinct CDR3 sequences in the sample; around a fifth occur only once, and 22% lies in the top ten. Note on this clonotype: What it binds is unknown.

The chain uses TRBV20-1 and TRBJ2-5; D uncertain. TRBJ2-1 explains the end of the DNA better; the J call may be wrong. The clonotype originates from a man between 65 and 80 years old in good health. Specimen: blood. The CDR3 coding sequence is TGCAGTGCTGACGGACCATTGGAGCAGTTCTTC. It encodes CSADGPLEQFF.